This T cell receptor beta chain comes out of a study of T cell responses to AZD1222 COVID-19 vaccine. Whole-study context: Combined were second doses at about 4 or about 12 weeks. Study outcomes and limitations: The donor group comprised mostly white British people and more females; the analysis possibly underestimated clonal diversity.

Concerning this clone: Its matching antigen is unknown.

Produced via immunoSEQ multiplex PCR; TCRdb's table is partial and in-frame only. The table has about 97,000 clones, 84% seen once. Germline V CDR1 and CDR2: KGHDR, SFDVKD. V lost 4 bases to trimming and J lost 3 bases; unmatched junction nucleotides: 4. CDR3 length equals 15 residues. The specimen comprised peripheral blood, sampled on day 0 of AZD1222 vaccination. The TCR was taken from an adult in good health. This chain uses TRBV24-1 with TRBJ1-4, with 7 bases aligning to TRBD1. The CDR3 sequence: CATSDTTGSNEKLFF. The CDR3 bases are TGTGCCACCAGTGACACGACAGGGTCTAATGAAAAACTGTTTTTT.